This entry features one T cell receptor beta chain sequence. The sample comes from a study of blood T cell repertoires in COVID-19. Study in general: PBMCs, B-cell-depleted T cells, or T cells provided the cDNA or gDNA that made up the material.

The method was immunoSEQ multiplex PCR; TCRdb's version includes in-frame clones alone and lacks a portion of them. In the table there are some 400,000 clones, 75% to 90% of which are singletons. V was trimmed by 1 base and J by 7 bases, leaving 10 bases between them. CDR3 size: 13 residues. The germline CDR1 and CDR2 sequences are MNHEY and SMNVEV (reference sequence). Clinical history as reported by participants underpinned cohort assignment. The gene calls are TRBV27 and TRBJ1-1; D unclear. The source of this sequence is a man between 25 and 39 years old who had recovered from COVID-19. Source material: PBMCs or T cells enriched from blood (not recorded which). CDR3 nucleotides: TGTGCCAGCAGTTTATTGGGAGGACGTGAAGCTTTCTTT. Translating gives CASSLLGGREAFF.